Sequencing of this T cell receptor beta chain was carried out in a study of shared clonotypes between healthy human individuals. Germline V gene data show CDR1 as SGHRS and CDR2 as YFSETQ. The CDR3 contains 16 residues. The V segment lost 5 bases and the J segment 6 bases; nucleotides outside the gene matches: 14. The protocol was immunoSEQ multiplex PCR, while the TCRdb copy is restricted to in-frame clones and leaves out a portion. The sample holds about 660,000 clones; about 74% are singletons and the top ten take under 2%. The sequence derives from a woman aged 25 to 39 in good health. The sequenced material came from memory CD4+ T cells sorted from blood. As to subset: CD45RA-negative fraction. The chain is built from TRBV5-1 and TRBJ2-5; 9 nucleotides match TRBD1. The CDR3 loop is CASSQDPGQGQKTQYF. CDR3 bases: TGCGCCAGCAGTCAGGACCCGGGACAGGGACAAAAGACCCAGTACTTC. The full variable domain, rest sourced from reference TRBV5-1 and TRBJ2-5, is KAGVTQTPRYLIKTRGQQVTLSCSPISGHRSVSWYQQTPGQGLQFLFEYFSETQRNKGNFPGRFSGRQFSNSRSEMNVSTLELGDSALYLCASSQDPGQGQKTQYFGPGTRLLVL.